This record concerns one T cell receptor (beta chain) sequence. Produced via immunoSEQ multiplex PCR; TCRdb's table is partial and in-frame only. The profile shows 150,000 to 200,000 clones, 91% of them singletons. The CDR3 runs 14 residues. Germline trimming cut 0 bases from V and 4 bases from J; bases unmatched to any gene: 2. The germline V gene has CDR1 SGHNT and CDR2 YENEEA. This sample is part of a study of control samples from healthy donors and cancer patients. The sequence came from a woman in her twenties or thirties in good health. Sequences were obtained from blood. The chain joins TRBV11-3 to TRBJ1-1; TRBD1 agrees at 7 bases. CDR3 protein: CASSLDRGVTEAFF. The CDR3 region has the DNA TGTGCCAGCAGCTTAGACAGGGGGGTCACTGAAGCTTTCTTT. The full variable domain, completed using reference TRBV11-3 and TRBJ1-1, is EAGVVQSPRYKIIEKKQPVAFWCNPISGHNTLYWYLQNLGQGPELLIRYENEEAVDDSQLPKDRFSAERLKGVDSTLKIQPAELGDSAVYLCASSLDRGVTEAFFGQGTRLTVV.